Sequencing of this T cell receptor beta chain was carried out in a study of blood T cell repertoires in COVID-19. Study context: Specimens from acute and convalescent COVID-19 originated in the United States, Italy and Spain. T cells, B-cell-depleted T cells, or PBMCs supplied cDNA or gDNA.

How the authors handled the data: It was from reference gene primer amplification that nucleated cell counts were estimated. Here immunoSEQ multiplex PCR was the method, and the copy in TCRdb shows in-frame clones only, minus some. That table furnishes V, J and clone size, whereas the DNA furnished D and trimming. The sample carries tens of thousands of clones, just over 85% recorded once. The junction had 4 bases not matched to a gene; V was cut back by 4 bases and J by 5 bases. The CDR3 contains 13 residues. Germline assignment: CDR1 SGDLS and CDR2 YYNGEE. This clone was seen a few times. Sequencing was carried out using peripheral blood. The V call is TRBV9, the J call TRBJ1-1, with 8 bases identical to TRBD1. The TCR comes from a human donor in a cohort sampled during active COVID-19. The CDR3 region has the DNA TGTGCCAGCAGCACAGGACAGGGAACTGAAGCTTTCTTT. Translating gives CASSTGQGTEAFF.